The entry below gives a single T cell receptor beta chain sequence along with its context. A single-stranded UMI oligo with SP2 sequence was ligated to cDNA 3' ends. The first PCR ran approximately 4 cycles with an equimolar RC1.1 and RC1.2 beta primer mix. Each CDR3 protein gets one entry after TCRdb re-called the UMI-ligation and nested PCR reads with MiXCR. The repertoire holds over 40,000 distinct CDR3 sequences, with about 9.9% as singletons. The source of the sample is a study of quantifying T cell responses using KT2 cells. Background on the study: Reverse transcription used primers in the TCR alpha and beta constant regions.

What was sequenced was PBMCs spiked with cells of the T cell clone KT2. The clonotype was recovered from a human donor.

CDR3 protein: CASSLDGGTSAAAGQFF. CDR3 nucleotide sequence: TGCGCCAGCAGCTTGGATGGAGGGACTAGCGCCGCGGCCGGGCAGTTCTTC. The rearrangement links TRBV5-1 to TRBJ2-1; 10 nucleotides line up with TRBD2. The CDR3 has 17 residues. V lost 0 bases to trimming and J lost 12 bases; unmatched junction nucleotides: 15. Germline V CDR1 and CDR2: SGHRS, YFSETQ.